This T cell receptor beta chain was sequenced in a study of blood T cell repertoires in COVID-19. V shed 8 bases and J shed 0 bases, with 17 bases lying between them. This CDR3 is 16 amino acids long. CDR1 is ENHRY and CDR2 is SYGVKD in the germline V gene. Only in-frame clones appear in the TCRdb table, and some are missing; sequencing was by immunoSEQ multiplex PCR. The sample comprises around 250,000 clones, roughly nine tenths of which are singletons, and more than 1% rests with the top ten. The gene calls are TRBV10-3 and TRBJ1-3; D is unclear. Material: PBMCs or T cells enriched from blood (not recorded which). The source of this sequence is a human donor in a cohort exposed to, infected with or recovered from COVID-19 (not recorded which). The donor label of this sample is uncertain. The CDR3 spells CAIAADFNPSGNTIYF. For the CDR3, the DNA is TGTGCCATCGCGGCCGATTTCAACCCCTCTGGAAACACCATATATTTT.